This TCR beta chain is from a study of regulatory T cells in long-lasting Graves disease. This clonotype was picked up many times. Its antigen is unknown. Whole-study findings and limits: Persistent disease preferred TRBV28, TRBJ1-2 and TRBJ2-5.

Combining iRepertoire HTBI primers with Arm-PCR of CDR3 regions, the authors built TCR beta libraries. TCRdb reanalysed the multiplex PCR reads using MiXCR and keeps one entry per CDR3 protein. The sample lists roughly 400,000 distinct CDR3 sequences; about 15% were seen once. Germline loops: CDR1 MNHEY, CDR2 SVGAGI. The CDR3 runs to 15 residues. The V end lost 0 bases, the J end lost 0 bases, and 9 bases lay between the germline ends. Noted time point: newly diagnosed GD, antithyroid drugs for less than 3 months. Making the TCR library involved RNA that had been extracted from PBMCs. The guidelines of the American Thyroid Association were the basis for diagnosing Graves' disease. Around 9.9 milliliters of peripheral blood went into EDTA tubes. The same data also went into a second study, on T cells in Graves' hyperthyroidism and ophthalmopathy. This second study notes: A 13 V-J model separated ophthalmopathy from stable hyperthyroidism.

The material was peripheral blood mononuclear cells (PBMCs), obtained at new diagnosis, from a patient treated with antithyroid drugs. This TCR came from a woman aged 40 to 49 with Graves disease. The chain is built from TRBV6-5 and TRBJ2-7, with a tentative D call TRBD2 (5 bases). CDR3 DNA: TGTGCCAGCAGTTACTCGTTGAGCGGCTCCTACGAGCAGTACTTC. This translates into CASSYSLSGSYEQYF.